This T cell receptor (beta chain) emerged from a study of PD-1 blockade in classical Hodgkin lymphoma. Time point here: newly diagnosed, previously untreated cHL patient sample. The authors enriched CD8+ T cells from thawed PBMCs via magnetic negative selection. TCRdb's copy holds only in-frame clones and misses some; the assay was immunoSEQ multiplex PCR. The table records 9,000 to 10,000 clones, more than 75% of them present only once. The clonotype was recovered from a human donor with classical Hodgkin lymphoma. The sample consisted of CD8+ T cells from blood.

This CDR3 is CASSLEGTLETSGANVLTF. The DNA for the CDR3 is TGTGCCAGCAGCTTAGAAGGGACACTGGAAACCTCTGGGGCCAACGTCCTGACTTTC. V and J are TRBV11-1 and TRBJ2-6; TRBD1 is a possible D gene (6 bases). The CDR3 loop spans 19 amino acids. CDR1 SGHAT and CDR2 FQDESV come from the germline V gene (reference sequence). Deletions cut 1 base from V and 0 bases from J, with 16 bases between.